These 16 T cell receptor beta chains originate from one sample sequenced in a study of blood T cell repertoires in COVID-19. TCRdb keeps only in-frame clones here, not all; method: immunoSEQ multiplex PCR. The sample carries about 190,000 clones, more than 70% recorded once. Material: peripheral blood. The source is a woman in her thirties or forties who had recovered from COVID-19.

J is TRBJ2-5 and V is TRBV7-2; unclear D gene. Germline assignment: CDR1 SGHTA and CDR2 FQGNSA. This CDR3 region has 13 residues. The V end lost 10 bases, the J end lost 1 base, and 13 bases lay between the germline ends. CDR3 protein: CATTRRFQETQYF. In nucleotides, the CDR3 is TGTGCCACCACAAGGCGGTTCCAAGAGACCCAGTACTTC.

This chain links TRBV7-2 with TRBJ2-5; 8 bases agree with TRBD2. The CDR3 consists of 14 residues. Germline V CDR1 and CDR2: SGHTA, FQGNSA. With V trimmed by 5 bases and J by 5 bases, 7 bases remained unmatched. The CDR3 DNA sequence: TGTGCCAGCAGCCCACAGACGGGGGGGGAGACCCAGTACTTC. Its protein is CASSPQTGGETQYF.

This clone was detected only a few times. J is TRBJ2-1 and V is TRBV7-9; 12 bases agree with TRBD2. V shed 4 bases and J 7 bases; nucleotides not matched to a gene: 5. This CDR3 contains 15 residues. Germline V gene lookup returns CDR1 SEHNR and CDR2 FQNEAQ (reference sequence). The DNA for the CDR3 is TGTGCCAGCAGCTCTAGCGGGAGGGCGAGAAATGAGCAGTTCTTC. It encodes CASSSSGRARNEQFF.

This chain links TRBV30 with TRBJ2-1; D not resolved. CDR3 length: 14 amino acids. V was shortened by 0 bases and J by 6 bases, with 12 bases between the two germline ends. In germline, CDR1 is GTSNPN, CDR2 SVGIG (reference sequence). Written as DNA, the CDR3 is TGTGCCTGGAGTGTAAATAGGCTAGTCAATGAGCAGTTCTTC. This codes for CAWSVNRLVNEQFF.

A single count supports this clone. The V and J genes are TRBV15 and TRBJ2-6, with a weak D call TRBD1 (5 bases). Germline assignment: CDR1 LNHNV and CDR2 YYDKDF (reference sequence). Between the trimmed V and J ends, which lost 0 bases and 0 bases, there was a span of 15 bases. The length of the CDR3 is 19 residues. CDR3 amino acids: CATSRDIGVTYSGANVLTF. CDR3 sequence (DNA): TGTGCCACCAGCAGAGATATAGGGGTCACCTACTCTGGGGCCAACGTCCTGACTTTC.

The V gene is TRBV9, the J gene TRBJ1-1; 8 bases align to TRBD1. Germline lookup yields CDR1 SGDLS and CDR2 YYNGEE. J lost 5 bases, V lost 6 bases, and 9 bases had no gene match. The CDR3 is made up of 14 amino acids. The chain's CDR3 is CASTRTGGSTEAFF. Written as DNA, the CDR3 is TGTGCCAGCACACGAACAGGGGGAAGTACTGAAGCTTTCTTT.

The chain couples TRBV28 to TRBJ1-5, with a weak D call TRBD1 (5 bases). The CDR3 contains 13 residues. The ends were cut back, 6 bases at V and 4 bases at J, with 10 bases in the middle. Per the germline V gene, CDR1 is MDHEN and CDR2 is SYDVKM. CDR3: CASSRDRNQPQHF. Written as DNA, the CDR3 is TGTGCCAGCAGCCGCGACAGAAATCAGCCCCAGCATTTT.

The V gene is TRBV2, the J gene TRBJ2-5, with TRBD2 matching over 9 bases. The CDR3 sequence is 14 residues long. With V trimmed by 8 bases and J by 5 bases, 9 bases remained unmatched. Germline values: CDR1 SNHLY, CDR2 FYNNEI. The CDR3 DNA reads TGTGCCAGCCGGCGGGAGGGGGCGCGGGAGACCCAGTACTTC. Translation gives CASRREGARETQYF.

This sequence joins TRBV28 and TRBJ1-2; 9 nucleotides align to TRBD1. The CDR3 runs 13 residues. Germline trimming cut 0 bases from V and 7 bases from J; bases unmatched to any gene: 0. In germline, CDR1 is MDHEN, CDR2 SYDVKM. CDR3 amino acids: CASSLWTGGGYTF. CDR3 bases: TGTGCCAGCAGTTTATGGACAGGGGGTGGCTACACCTTC.

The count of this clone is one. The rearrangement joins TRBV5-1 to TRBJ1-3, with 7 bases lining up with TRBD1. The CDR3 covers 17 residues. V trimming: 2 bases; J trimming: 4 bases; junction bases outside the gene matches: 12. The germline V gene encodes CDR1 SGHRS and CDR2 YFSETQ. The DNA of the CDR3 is TGCGCCAGCAGCTTCGTCGCCTCTACAGGGGCCGGAAACACCATATATTTT. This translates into CASSFVASTGAGNTIYF.

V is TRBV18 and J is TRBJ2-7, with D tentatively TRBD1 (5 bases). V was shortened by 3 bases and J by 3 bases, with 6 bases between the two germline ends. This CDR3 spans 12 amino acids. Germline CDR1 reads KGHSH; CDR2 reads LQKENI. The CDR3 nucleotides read TGTGCCAGCTCACCGACAGACTACGAGCAGTACTTC. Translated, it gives CASSPTDYEQYF.

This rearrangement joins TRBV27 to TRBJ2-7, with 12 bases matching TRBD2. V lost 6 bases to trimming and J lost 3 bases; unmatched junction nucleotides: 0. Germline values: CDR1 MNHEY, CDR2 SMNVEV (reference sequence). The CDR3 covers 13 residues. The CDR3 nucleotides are TGTGCCAGCAGGACTAGCGGGAGCTACGAGCAGTACTTC. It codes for CASRTSGSYEQYF.

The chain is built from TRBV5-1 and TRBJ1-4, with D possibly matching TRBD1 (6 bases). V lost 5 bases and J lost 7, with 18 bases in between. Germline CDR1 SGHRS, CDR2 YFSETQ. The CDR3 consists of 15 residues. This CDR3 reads CASRRRDNSAEKLFF. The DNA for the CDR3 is TGCGCCAGCAGACGAAGGGACAACAGTGCTGAAAAACTGTTTTTT.

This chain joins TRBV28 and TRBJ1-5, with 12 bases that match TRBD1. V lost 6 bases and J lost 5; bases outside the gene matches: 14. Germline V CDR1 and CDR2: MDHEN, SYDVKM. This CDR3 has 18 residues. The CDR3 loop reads CASSLSPSGTGGHQPQHF. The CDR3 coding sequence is TGTGCCAGCAGCCTCTCCCCTTCCGGGACAGGGGGCCATCAGCCCCAGCATTTT.

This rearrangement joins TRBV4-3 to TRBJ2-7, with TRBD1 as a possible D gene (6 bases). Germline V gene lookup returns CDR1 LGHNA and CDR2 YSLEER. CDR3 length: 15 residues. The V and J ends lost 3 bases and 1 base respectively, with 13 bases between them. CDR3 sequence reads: CASSHLTGNSYEQYF. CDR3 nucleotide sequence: TGCGCCAGCAGCCACCTAACAGGGAATTCCTACGAGCAGTACTTC.

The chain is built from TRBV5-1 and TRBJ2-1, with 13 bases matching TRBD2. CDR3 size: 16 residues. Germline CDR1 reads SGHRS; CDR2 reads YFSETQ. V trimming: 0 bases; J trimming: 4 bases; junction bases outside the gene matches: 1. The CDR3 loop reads CASSLAGLAGYNEQFF. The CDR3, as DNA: TGCGCCAGCAGCTTGGCGGGACTAGCGGGATACAATGAGCAGTTCTTC.